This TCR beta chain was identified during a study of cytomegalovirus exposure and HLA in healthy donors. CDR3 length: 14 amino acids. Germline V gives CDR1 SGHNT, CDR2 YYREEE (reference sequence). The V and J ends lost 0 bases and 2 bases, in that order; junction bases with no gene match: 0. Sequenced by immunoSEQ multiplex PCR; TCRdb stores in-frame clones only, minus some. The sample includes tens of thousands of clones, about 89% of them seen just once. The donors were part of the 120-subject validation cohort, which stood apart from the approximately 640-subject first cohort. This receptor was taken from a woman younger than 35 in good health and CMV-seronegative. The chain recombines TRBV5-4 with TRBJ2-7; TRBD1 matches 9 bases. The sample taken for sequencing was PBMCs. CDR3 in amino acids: CASSLDRGPYEQYF. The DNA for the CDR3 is TGTGCCAGCAGCTTGGACAGGGGGCCCTACGAGCAGTACTTC.